The 7 T cell receptor beta chains below all came from one sample that was sequenced in a study of shared clonotypes between healthy human individuals. CD45RO-negative cells were positively selected for CCR7, leaving out terminally differentiated effector memory CD45RA+ cells. Using immunoSEQ multiplex PCR, the repertoire was profiled, and TCRdb retains in-frame clones only, with some absent. The table has over 2 million clones, around 96% seen once. The sample was naive CD8+ T cells sorted from blood. The receptors shown here come from a man younger than 35 in good health.

The chain is built from TRBV27 and TRBJ1-1, with 10 bases that match TRBD1. The CDR3 sequence is 18 residues long. The trim removed 3 bases at V and 4 bases at J, leaving 14 bases unmatched. Germline loops: CDR1 MNHEY, CDR2 SMNVEV (reference sequence). CDR3 sequence (DNA): TGTGCCAGCAGTTTCAGTTCCCCGGGACAGGGGCGAGGCACTGAAGCTTTCTTT. Translating it yields CASSFSSPGQGRGTEAFF.

The chain links TRBV4-1 to TRBJ1-1; 9 nucleotides align to TRBD1. The germline V gene encodes CDR1 MGHRA and CDR2 YSYEKL. V dropped 2 bases and J dropped 7; count of bases not matched to a gene: 5. The CDR3 covers 14 residues. CDR3 DNA sequence: TGCGCCAGCAGCCAACGACAGGGGGACGGTGAAGCTTTCTTT. Its translation is CASSQRQGDGEAFF.

V is TRBV19 and J is TRBJ2-7, with 7 positions matching TRBD2. The CDR3 totals 15 residues. Germline V gives CDR1 LNHDA, CDR2 SQIVND (reference sequence). V lost 2 bases to trimming and J lost 4 bases; unmatched junction nucleotides: 8. Written as DNA, the CDR3 is TGTGCCAGTAGTATATCCCTAGCGGCTGGGTACGAGCAGTACTTC. Protein product: CASSISLAAGYEQYF.

V and J are TRBV5-1 and TRBJ1-1; a weak D match, TRBD1 (5 bases). Germline CDR1 is SGHRS and CDR2 is YFSETQ. CDR3 size: 14 residues. Trimming pared 0 bases from V and 5 bases from J, leaving 11 bases between. CDR3 nucleotides: TGCGCCAGCAGCTTGGCGGCAGGGCGGACTGAAGCTTTCTTT. Protein sequence: CASSLAAGRTEAFF.

The chain employs TRBV7-9 and TRBJ1-1; D is unclear. Germline V gene sequence: CDR1 SEHNR, CDR2 FQNEAQ (reference sequence). V dropped 5 bases and J dropped 7 bases, with 14 bases sitting between them. This CDR3 is built from 13 residues. The DNA of the CDR3 is TGTGCCAGCAGCCTTTCGGCGAGATTTGAAGCTTTCTTT. Residues: CASSLSARFEAFF.

The chain employs TRBV2 and TRBJ2-3; D tentatively fits TRBD1 or TRBD2 (6 bases each). The CDR3 contains 13 residues. V dropped 7 bases and J dropped 2 bases, with 10 bases sitting between them. Germline V lookup: CDR1 SNHLY, CDR2 FYNNEI. The CDR3 loop reads CASTGDNTDTQYF. The CDR3 DNA follows: TGTGCCAGCACGGGGGACAACACAGATACGCAGTATTTT. Full variable domain (outside the CDR3, taken from reference TRBV2 and TRBJ2-3): EPEVTQTPSHQVTQMGQEVILRCVPISNHLYFYWYRQILGQKVEFLVSFYNNEISEKSEIFDDQFSVERPDGSNFTLKIRSTKLEDSAMYFCASTGDNTDTQYFGPGTRLTVL.

J is TRBJ1-6 and V is TRBV7-8; no clear D gene. V was trimmed by 5 bases and J by 6 bases, leaving 11 bases between them. This CDR3 has 14 residues. The germline V gene has CDR1 SGHVS and CDR2 FQNEAQ. Written as DNA, the CDR3 is TGTGCCAGCAGCAGCCGGGATGGTAATTCACCCCTCCACTTT. Translation gives CASSSRDGNSPLHF.